The clone carrying this TCR beta chain was observed a single time. The data were obtained in a study of blood T cell repertoires in COVID-19. Produced via immunoSEQ multiplex PCR; TCRdb's table is partial and in-frame only. This sample carries approximately 440,000 clones, approximately 90% of them seen once, and the ten largest clones take 0.7%. Germline-derived CDR1 and CDR2 are SNHLY and FYNNEI. CDR3 length: 15 residues. V was clipped by 3 bases and J by 2 bases, with 12 bases between them. This clonotype was sampled from a woman aged 18 to 35 who had recovered from COVID-19. The sequencing input was PBMCs or T cells enriched from blood (not recorded which). The rearrangement links TRBV2 to TRBJ2-3; D remains unclear. The CDR3 DNA reads as TGTGCCAGCAGTGACTTGAGCCTTCTCACAGATACGCAGTATTTT. This encodes CASSDLSLLTDTQYF.